This is a list of T cell receptor beta chains from one sample in a study of blood T cell repertoires in COVID-19. Sequenced by immunoSEQ multiplex PCR; TCRdb stores in-frame clones only, minus some. The sample carries 350,000 to 400,000 clones, approximately 93% recorded once. The sample was PBMCs or T cells enriched from blood (not recorded which). The origin of the receptors is a woman aged 40 to 55 who had been exposed to COVID-19. Both conserved end residues are part of each CDR3. The size of a clone is reported for some rows only, either as once, few or many, or as a class for expanded clones.

abundance: NA; v_gene: TRBV19; CDR3aa: CASSMAGSGSPLHF
abundance: NA; v_gene: TRBV27; CDR3aa: CASSATGTDTQYF
abundance: NA; v_gene: TRBV3-1/TRBV3-2; CDR3aa: CASSPGTGNYGYTF
abundance: NA; v_gene: TRBV10-1; CDR3aa: CASSEYRESPLHF
abundance: NA; v_gene: TRBV2; CDR3aa: CASSPGQGGEKLFF
abundance: once; v_gene: TRBV5-1; CDR3aa: CASRMPGQVNYGYTF
abundance: NA; v_gene: TRBV7-9; CDR3aa: CASSLDLFGRNSPLHF
abundance: NA; v_gene: TRBV6-5; CDR3aa: CASISQGAGYEQYF
abundance: NA; v_gene: TRBV13; CDR3aa: CASRLLGGLYGYTF
abundance: NA; v_gene: TRBV3-1/TRBV3-2; CDR3aa: CASSSQGGNTIYF
abundance: NA; v_gene: TRBV30; CDR3aa: CAWSQGIVTEAFF
abundance: NA; v_gene: TRBV28; CDR3aa: CASSPAQGTNTEAFF
abundance: NA; v_gene: TRBV19; CDR3aa: CASSTKATNEKLFF
abundance: NA; v_gene: TRBV7-8; CDR3aa: CASRRGSTEAFF
abundance: NA; v_gene: TRBV5-6; CDR3aa: CASSLVGQGGGSGELFF
abundance: NA; v_gene: TRBV19; CDR3aa: CASSTGSGDYGYTF
abundance: NA; v_gene: TRBV9; CDR3aa: CASSVAVPPYGYTF
abundance: NA; v_gene: TRBV3-1/TRBV3-2; CDR3aa: CASSQRRGAGAFF
abundance: NA; v_gene: TRBV27; CDR3aa: CASMSLGQGAYTEAFF
abundance: NA; v_gene: TRBV27; CDR3aa: CASLRQGGTGELFF
abundance: NA; v_gene: TRBV7-9; CDR3aa: CASSLEGGGNYGYTF
abundance: NA; v_gene: TRBV19; CDR3aa: CASSTLDRPKLFF
abundance: few; v_gene: TRBV19; CDR3aa: CASSTDSGINSPLHF
abundance: NA; v_gene: TRBV7-2; CDR3aa: CASRSRPGLSSGNTIYF
abundance: NA; v_gene: TRBV7-2; CDR3aa: CASSLQGTNEQFF
abundance: once; v_gene: TRBV18; CDR3aa: CASSQTGGSGNTIYF
abundance: NA; v_gene: TRBV24-1; CDR3aa: CATSEGAGGLSSYNEQFF
abundance: NA; v_gene: TRBV9; CDR3aa: CASSGRGLAGGYNEQFF
abundance: NA; v_gene: TRBV3-1/TRBV3-2; CDR3aa: CASSQYRSTGEKLFF
abundance: NA; v_gene: TRBV11-2; CDR3aa: CASSLKRRGARDTQYF
abundance: NA; v_gene: TRBV30; CDR3aa: CAWSSGGSTGGLEAFF
abundance: NA; v_gene: TRBV18; CDR3aa: CASSPRGGPDTQYF
abundance: NA; v_gene: TRBV5-1; CDR3aa: CASSPGGPNEQFF
abundance: NA; v_gene: TRBV5-5; CDR3aa: CASSLAEGALNSPLHF
abundance: NA; v_gene: TRBV14; CDR3aa: CASSQELYEQYF
abundance: NA; v_gene: TRBV15; CDR3aa: CATSPGQGRRETQYF
abundance: once; v_gene: TRBV5-6; CDR3aa: CASSSTGTGVSGANVLTF
abundance: NA; v_gene: TRBV7-8; CDR3aa: CASSLDRSYEQYF
abundance: NA; v_gene: TRBV13; CDR3aa: CASSFRGGRDQPQHF
abundance: NA; v_gene: TRBV2; CDR3aa: CASKQYLTGGSYEQYF
abundance: NA; v_gene: TRBV14; CDR3aa: CASSAHLTDTQYF